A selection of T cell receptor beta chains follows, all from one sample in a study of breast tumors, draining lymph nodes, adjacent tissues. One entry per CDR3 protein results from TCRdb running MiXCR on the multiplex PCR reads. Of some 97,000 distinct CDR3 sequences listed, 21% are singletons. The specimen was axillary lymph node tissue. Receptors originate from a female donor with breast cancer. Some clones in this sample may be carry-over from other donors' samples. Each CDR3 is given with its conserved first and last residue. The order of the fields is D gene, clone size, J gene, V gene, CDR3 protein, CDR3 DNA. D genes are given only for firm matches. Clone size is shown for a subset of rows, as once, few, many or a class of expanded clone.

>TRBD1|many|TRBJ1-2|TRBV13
CASSLLGQGLGYTF
TGTGCCAGCAGCTTATTGGGACAGGGACTTGGCTACACCTTC
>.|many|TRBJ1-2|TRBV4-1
CASSHPARAVGYTF
TGCGCCAGCAGCCATCCCGCCAGGGCCGTTGGCTACACCTTC
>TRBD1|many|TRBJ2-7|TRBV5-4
CASSSDRGATYEQYF
TGTGCCAGCAGCTCGGACAGGGGGGCAACCTACGAGCAGTACTTC
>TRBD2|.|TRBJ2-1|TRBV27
CASSLYPGRGYNEQFF
TGTGCCAGCAGTTTATACCCGGGGAGGGGCTACAATGAGCAGTTCTTC
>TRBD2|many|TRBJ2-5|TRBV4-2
CASSQGTSGRVIQETQYF
TGTGCCAGCAGCCAAGGGACTAGCGGGAGAGTTATCCAAGAGACCCAGTACTTC
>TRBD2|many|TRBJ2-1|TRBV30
CAWTLGLGQFF
TGTGCCTGGACCTTGGGACTAGGGCAGTTCTTC
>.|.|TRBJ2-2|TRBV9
CASSRTGGFTGELFF
TGTGCCAGCAGCCGAACCGGAGGGTTCACCGGGGAGCTGTTTTTT
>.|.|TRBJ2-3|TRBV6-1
CASSENRRSTGTQCF
TGTGCCAGCAGTGAGAACAGGAGGAGCACGGGTACGCAGTGTTTT
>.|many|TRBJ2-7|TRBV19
CASSTTGGSDEQYF
TGTGCCAGTAGTACCACTGGGGGTTCCGACGAGCAGTACTTC
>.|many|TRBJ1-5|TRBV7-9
CASSIRQDQPQHF
TGTGCCAGCAGCATCCGACAGGACCAGCCCCAGCATTTT
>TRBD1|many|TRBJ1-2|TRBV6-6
CASKPRTGGAGYTF
TGTGCCAGCAAACCCCGGACAGGGGGCGCGGGCTACACCTTC
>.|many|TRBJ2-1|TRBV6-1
CASSVSSTRSYNEQFF
TGTGCCAGCAGTGTTTCCTCCACGCGCTCCTACAATGAGCAGTTCTTC
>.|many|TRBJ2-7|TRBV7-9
CASSPTGQGSYEQYF
TGTGCCAGCAGCCCCACCGGGCAGGGCTCCTACGAGCAGTACTTC
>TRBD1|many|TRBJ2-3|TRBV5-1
CASSTGQGIADTQYF
TGCGCCAGCAGCACGGGACAGGGGATAGCAGATACGCAGTATTTT
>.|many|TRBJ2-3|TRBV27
CASSGRVDTQYF
TGTGCCAGCAGTGGCCGGGTCGATACGCAGTATTTT
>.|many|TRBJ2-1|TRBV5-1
CASSFTNEQFF
TGCGCCAGCAGCTTTACAAATGAGCAGTTCTTC
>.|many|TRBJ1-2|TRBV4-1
CASSQDSLGLYGYTF
TGCGCCAGCAGCCAAGATTCATTGGGACTCTATGGCTACACCTTC
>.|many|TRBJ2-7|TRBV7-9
CASSRQNYEQYF
TGTGCCAGCAGCCGACAGAACTACGAGCAGTACTTC
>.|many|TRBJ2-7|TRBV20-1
CSATDESYEQYF
TGCAGTGCAACGGACGAGTCCTACGAGCAGTACTTC
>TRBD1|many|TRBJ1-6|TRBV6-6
CASKTGQNNSPLHF
TGTGCCAGCAAAACGGGACAGAATAATTCACCCCTCCACTTT
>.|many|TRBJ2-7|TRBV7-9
CASSLEHHEQYF
TGTGCCAGCAGCTTAGAGCACCACGAGCAGTACTTC
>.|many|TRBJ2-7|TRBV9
CASRVGSSYEQYF
TGTGCCAGCCGCGTTGGGAGCTCCTACGAGCAGTACTTC
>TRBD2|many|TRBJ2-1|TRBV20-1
CSARTGLEYNEQFF
TGCAGTGCTAGAACGGGACTAGAATACAATGAGCAGTTCTTC
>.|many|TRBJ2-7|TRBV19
CASSTTTTGASYEQYF
TGTGCCAGTAGTACCACCACGACAGGTGCATCCTACGAGCAGTACTTC
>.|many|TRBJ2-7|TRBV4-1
CASRATPGLTYEQYF
TGCGCCAGCAGGGCTACTCCGGGCCTAACCTACGAGCAGTACTTC
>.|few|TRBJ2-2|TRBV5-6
CASSLRLIAGELFF
TGTGCCAGCAGCTTAAGGCTGATTGCCGGGGAGCTGTTTTTT
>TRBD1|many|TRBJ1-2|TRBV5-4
CASSRLGGGAGGAYGYTF
TGTGCCAGCAGCCGCTTGGGGGGGGGGGCAGGGGGCGCATATGGCTACACCTTC
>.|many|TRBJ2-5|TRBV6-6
CASSERTTRETQYF
TGTGCCAGCAGTGAACGGACCACCAGAGAGACCCAGTACTTC
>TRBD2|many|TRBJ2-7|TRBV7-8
CASTSGRFYEQYF
TGTGCGAGCACTAGCGGGAGGTTCTACGAGCAGTACTTC
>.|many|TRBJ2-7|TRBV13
CASSPSGRAANEQYF
TGTGCCAGCAGCCCCTCCGGGCGAGCGGCGAACGAGCAGTACTTC
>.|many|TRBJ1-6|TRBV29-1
CSVPGTYNSPLHF
TGCAGCGTCCCCGGGACGTATAATTCACCCCTCCACTTT
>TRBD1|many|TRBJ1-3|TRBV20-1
CSAIDRGRNTIYF
TGCAGTGCCATAGACAGGGGGCGAAACACCATATATTTT
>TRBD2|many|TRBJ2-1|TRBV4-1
CASSDGLAAYNEQFF
TGCGCCAGCAGCGACGGACTAGCGGCGTACAATGAGCAGTTCTTC
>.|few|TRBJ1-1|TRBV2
CASSERGGVSRNTEAFF
TGTGCCAGCAGTGAACGGGGAGGAGTAAGCCGAAACACTGAAGCTTTCTTT
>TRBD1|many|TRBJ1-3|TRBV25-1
CASSERTGGNTIYF
TGTGCCAGCAGTGAAAGGACAGGGGGAAACACCATATATTTT
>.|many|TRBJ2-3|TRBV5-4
CASSPKGLTDTQYF
TGTGCCAGCAGCCCCAAGGGACTCACAGATACGCAGTATTTT
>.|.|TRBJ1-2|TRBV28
CASSFWGYGYTF
TGTGCCAGCAGTTTCTGGGGCTATGGCTACACCTTC
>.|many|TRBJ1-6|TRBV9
CASSERAVGGKGNSPLHF
TGTGCCAGCAGCGAGAGAGCAGTAGGGGGGAAGGGAAATTCACCCCTCCACTTT
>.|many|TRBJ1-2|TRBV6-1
CASSVNGGKGYTF
TGTGCCAGCAGTGTAAACGGGGGTAAAGGCTACACCTTC
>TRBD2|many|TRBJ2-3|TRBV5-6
CASRVLGLNSDTQYF
TGTGCCAGCAGGGTTCTGGGACTAAATTCAGATACGCAGTATTTT
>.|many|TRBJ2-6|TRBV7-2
CASTPYLSGANVLTF
TGTGCCAGCACCCCGTATCTCTCTGGGGCCAACGTCCTGACTTTC